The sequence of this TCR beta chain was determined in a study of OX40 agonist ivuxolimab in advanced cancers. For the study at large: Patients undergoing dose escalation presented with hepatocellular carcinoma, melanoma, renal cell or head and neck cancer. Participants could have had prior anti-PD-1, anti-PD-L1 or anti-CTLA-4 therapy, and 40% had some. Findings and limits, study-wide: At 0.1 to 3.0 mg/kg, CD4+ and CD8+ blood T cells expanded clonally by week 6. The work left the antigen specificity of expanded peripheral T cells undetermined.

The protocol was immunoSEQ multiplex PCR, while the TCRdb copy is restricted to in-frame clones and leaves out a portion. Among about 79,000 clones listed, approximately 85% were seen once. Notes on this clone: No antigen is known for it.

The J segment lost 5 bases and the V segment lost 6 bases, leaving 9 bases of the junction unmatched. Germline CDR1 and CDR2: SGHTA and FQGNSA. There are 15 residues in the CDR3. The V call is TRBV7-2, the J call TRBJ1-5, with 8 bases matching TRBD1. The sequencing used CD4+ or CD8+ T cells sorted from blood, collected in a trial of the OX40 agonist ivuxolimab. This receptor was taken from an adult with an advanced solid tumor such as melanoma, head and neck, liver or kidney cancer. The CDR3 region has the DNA TGTGCCAGCAGTCTTACCGGGACAGGTTATCAGCCCCAGCATTTT. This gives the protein CASSLTGTGYQPQHF. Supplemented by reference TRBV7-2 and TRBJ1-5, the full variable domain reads GAGVSQSPSNKVTEKGKDVELRCDPISGHTALYWYRQSLGQGLEFLIYFQGNSAPDKSGLPSDRFSAERTGGSVSTLTIQRTQQEDSAVYLCASSLTGTGYQPQHFGDGTRLSIL.